Below, 8 T cell receptor beta chains from the same sample are listed, as sequenced in a study of glioma-infiltrating T cells after dendritic cell vaccination. Generated by immunoSEQ multiplex PCR, the TCRdb table keeps only in-frame clones and is missing some. This sample has some 87,000 clones, with roughly 84% found just once. The sequenced sample was blood, obtained before dendritic cell vaccination. The source is a human donor with glioblastoma.

This clone has just a few counts. The chain is built from TRBV30 and TRBJ1-1, with no clear D. Germline-derived CDR1 and CDR2 are GTSNPN and SVGIG (reference sequence). The CDR3 covers 13 residues. Trimming removed 4 bases from V and 4 bases from J, with 13 bases in between. This CDR3 reads CAWTGDPGTEAFF. The CDR3 nucleotides read TGTGCCTGGACCGGGGATCCGGGCACTGAAGCTTTCTTT. Supplemented by reference TRBV30 and TRBJ1-1, the full variable domain reads SQTIHQWPATLVQPVGSPLSLECTVEGTSNPNLYWYRQAAGRGLQLLFYSVGIGQISSEVPQNLSASRPQDRQFILSSKKLLLSDSGFYLCAWTGDPGTEAFFGQGTRLTVV.

This chain uses TRBV11-3 with TRBJ2-5, with TRBD2 as a possible D gene (6 bases). CDR3 length equals 13 residues. The germline V gene encodes CDR1 SGHNT and CDR2 YENEEA. The ends were cut back, 5 bases at V and 5 bases at J, with 12 bases in the middle. In DNA form, the CDR3 reads TGTGCCAGCAGCCCGGGGGTGACGGAGACCCAGTACTTC. Its translation: CASSPGVTETQYF. Filled out from reference TRBV11-3 and TRBJ2-5, the complete variable domain reads EAGVVQSPRYKIIEKKQPVAFWCNPISGHNTLYWYLQNLGQGPELLIRYENEEAVDDSQLPKDRFSAERLKGVDSTLKIQPAELGDSAVYLCASSPGVTETQYFGPGTRLLVL.

The J gene is TRBJ2-1, the V gene TRBV10-3; 8 bases agree with TRBD1. Unmatched junction bases numbered 14, after V lost 5 bases and J lost 5 bases. Germline lookup yields CDR1 ENHRY and CDR2 SYGVKD. The CDR3 has 17 residues. This chain's CDR3 is CAISHTVERQGNNEQFF. The CDR3 bases are TGTGCCATCAGTCATACGGTGGAGAGACAGGGGAACAATGAGCAGTTCTTC.

The rearrangement uses TRBV5-1 and TRBJ1-1; D may be TRBD1 (6 bases). The V and J ends lost 4 bases and 8 bases respectively, with 15 bases between them. CDR1 SGHRS and CDR2 YFSETQ come from the germline V gene. CDR3 length: 13 residues. The CDR3 sequence is CASSLGTRGEAFF. The CDR3 DNA sequence: TGCGCCAGCAGCCTCGGGACACGGGGAGAAGCTTTCTTT.

The chain couples TRBV19 to TRBJ1-2; the match to TRBD1 covers 7 bases. V gave up 1 base and J gave up 9 bases; unmatched junction bases: 5. Germline V gene sequence: CDR1 LNHDA, CDR2 SQIVND (reference sequence). The CDR3 loop spans 13 amino acids. This CDR3 reads CASSIVGGSSYTF. CDR3 in DNA: TGTGCCAGTAGTATAGTAGGGGGCAGTAGCTACACCTTC.

This clone was counted a single time. V usage is TRBV18 and J usage is TRBJ2-3; D might be TRBD1 (6 bases). V was trimmed by 2 bases and J by 2 bases, leaving 11 bases between them. Germline V lookup: CDR1 KGHSH, CDR2 LQKENI. The CDR3 consists of 15 residues. CDR3 loop: CASSPGGGSTDTQYF. The CDR3 nucleotides are TGTGCCAGCTCACCAGGGGGCGGGTCCACAGATACGCAGTATTTT. Using reference TRBV18 and TRBJ2-3 for the parts outside the CDR3, the full variable domain is NAGVMQNPRHLVRRRGQEARLRCSPMKGHSHVYWYRQLPEEGLKFMVYLQKENIIDESGMPKERFSAEFPKEGPSILRIQQVVRGDSAAYFCASSPGGGSTDTQYFGPGTRLTVL.

This sequence joins TRBV5-5 and TRBJ1-1, with a tentative D call TRBD1 (6 bases). V was pared by 0 bases and J by 0 bases, with 9 bases between. This CDR3 spans 15 amino acids. Germline V gene data show CDR1 as SGHKS and CDR2 as YYEKEE (reference sequence). CDR3 loop: CASSLAGDMNTEAFF. The DNA of the CDR3 is TGTGCCAGCAGCTTGGCAGGGGACATGAACACTGAAGCTTTCTTT.

V usage is TRBV5-4 and J usage is TRBJ1-6; a weak D match, TRBD1 (6 bases). V shed 7 bases and J shed 8 bases, with 10 bases lying between them. The length of the CDR3 is 12 residues. Germline assignment: CDR1 SGHNT and CDR2 YYREEE (reference sequence). The CDR3 loop is CASAAGDSPLHF. The CDR3 DNA is TGTGCCAGCGCGGCAGGGGATTCACCCCTCCACTTT.